Listed below are T cell receptor beta chains from one sample, sequenced in a study of spatial heterogeneity in lung cancer. MiXCR, applied by TCRdb to the 5' RACE reads, yields one record per CDR3 protein. The sample lists under 150,000 distinct CDR3 sequences; more than 10% were seen once. Material: PBMCs, obtained at follow-up. The origin of the receptors is a male donor with early-stage non-small cell lung cancer. Each CDR3 is given with its conserved first and last residue. D genes are given only for firm matches. A clone size is listed for some rows: how often the clone was seen (once, few, many), or a class if it is expanded.

TRBV7-9	few	-	TRBJ1-4	TGTGCCAGCAGCTTATCCGAGCTGCGGGAAAAACTGTTTTTT	CASSLSELREKLFF
TRBV29-1	-	-	TRBJ2-7	TGCAGCGTGCTGGACAACCTCTCCTACGAGCAGTACTTC	CSVLDNLSYEQYF
TRBV7-7	many	-	TRBJ2-2	TGTGCTAGCAGCTTAGGGCGGACGGTTAACACCGGGGAGCTGTTTTTT	CASSLGRTVNTGELFF
TRBV28	-	TRBD1	TRBJ1-5	TGTGCCAGCACCGGGGACAGGGTCGGCAGCAATCAGCCCCAGCATTTT	CASTGDRVGSNQPQHF
TRBV28	few	-	TRBJ1-5	TGTGCCAGCAGTTTAAGGACACCGGGCAAGTATAGCAATCAGCCCCAGCATTTT	CASSLRTPGKYSNQPQHF
TRBV24-1	few	TRBD1	TRBJ1-6	TGTGCCACCAGTGGGGGACAGGGGCCCCTCCACTTT	CATSGGQGPLHF
TRBV6-5	-	-	TRBJ2-3	TGTGCCAGCAGTTACAGGGGCAGTACTAGCACAGATACGCAGTATTTT	CASSYRGSTSTDTQYF
TRBV20-1	few	-	TRBJ2-7	TGCAGTGCTAGAGATCCTAGAGTCGGCTACGAGCAGTACTTC	CSARDPRVGYEQYF
TRBV29-1	many	-	TRBJ1-2	TGCAGCGTCGGGACCGGCGGGGACTATGGCTACACCTTC	CSVGTGGDYGYTF
TRBV3-1	-	-	TRBJ1-1	TGTGCCAGCAGCCCCGAAGGCACACGGTCAGCTTTCTTT	CASSPEGTRSAFF
TRBV7-6	few	-	TRBJ2-1	TGTGCCAGCAGCTTAGCAGGGAACTCGGTCAATGAGCAGTTCTTC	CASSLAGNSVNEQFF
TRBV11-2	-	-	TRBJ2-6	TGTGCCAGCAGCTTTAGTTACTCTGGGGCCAACGTCCTGACTTTC	CASSFSYSGANVLTF
TRBV6-1	-	TRBD1	TRBJ2-5	TGTGCCTCGGACAGGCTGGGAGAGACCCAGTACTTC	CASDRLGETQYF
TRBV3-1	-	-	TRBJ2-5	TGTGCCAGCAGCCAAACAGCGGGCGAGCGTGAGACCCAGTACTTC	CASSQTAGERETQYF
TRBV12-5	many	TRBD1	TRBJ2-3	TGTGCTAGTGGACCCCGGACAGGGGGGGGCACAGATACGCAGTATTTT	CASGPRTGGGTDTQYF
TRBV6-6	few	TRBD1	TRBJ2-7	TGTGCCAGCAGTTACGGACAGGGATCTACTTTC	CASSYGQGSTF
TRBV3-1	few	-	TRBJ1-6	TGTGCCAGCAAGCCGGAGGTAGATTCACCCCTCCACTTT	CASKPEVDSPLHF
TRBV20-1	-	-	TRBJ1-2	TGCAGTGCGCGTACGGGACGGACGGCCTATGGCTACACCTTC	CSARTGRTAYGYTF
TRBV7-7	many	-	TRBJ2-5	TGTGCTAGCAGCTCATACGCGGGACAGATGGGCGAGACCCAGTACTTC	CASSSYAGQMGETQYF
TRBV5-1	many	-	TRBJ1-1	TGCGCCAGCAGCCCACGCGAAGGGAGGGCTGAAGCTTTCTTT	CASSPREGRAEAFF
TRBV7-9	-	-	TRBJ1-5	TGTGCCAGCAGCTTAACCGGGGGGGAAGGAAATCAGCCCCAGCATTTT	CASSLTGGEGNQPQHF
TRBV9	-	TRBD1	TRBJ2-5	TGTGCCAGCAGCGCCCGAGAGGACAGGGGAGAGACCCAGTACTTC	CASSAREDRGETQYF
TRBV3-1	few	TRBD1	TRBJ2-7	TGTGCCAGCAGCCTAGGGACAGGAGCCTCCTACGAGCAGTACTTC	CASSLGTGASYEQYF
TRBV5-1	few	TRBD1	TRBJ2-5	TGCGCCAGCAGCGACCGGGACAGGGGAGAGACCCAGTACTTC	CASSDRDRGETQYF
TRBV5-1	few	-	TRBJ2-7	TGCGCCAGCAGCTTGGCACAGCTAGCCTACGAGCAGTACTTC	CASSLAQLAYEQYF
TRBV7-9	many	-	TRBJ1-2	TGTGCCAGCAGCTTACAGGGTGGCTACACCTTC	CASSLQGGYTF
TRBV5-1	many	TRBD1	TRBJ1-1	TGCGCCAGCAGCCCTCGACAGGGGATCACTGAAGCTTTCTTT	CASSPRQGITEAFF
TRBV25-1	few	TRBD1	TRBJ2-1	TGTGCCAGCAGTCCGAGGGGGCGACAGGGTTACAATGAGCAGTTCTTC	CASSPRGRQGYNEQFF
TRBV18	-	-	TRBJ1-6	TGTGCCAGCTCATCCAGAGACGGGTATAATTCACCCATCCACTTT	CASSSRDGYNSPIHF
TRBV9	many	-	TRBJ1-1	TGTGCCAGCAGCGTCCCACCGGTCATGAACACTGAAGCTTTCTTT	CASSVPPVMNTEAFF
TRBV6-5	many	TRBD2	TRBJ2-7	TGTGCCAGCAGTTACTCAAACGCGGGGGACCACGAGCAGTACTTC	CASSYSNAGDHEQYF
TRBV7-9	few	-	TRBJ1-5	TGTGCCAGCAGTACGGACATTAAGGGGACGCCCCAGCATTTT	CASSTDIKGTPQHF
TRBV7-2	-	-	TRBJ2-1	TGTGCCAGCAGCTGGACGGTAGTAAGCGATGAGCAGTTCTTC	CASSWTVVSDEQFF
TRBV5-5	few	-	TRBJ1-5	TGTGCCAGCAGCCCGGGGGGGTTCGGGCAGCCCCAGCATTTT	CASSPGGFGQPQHF
TRBV4-3	-	TRBD1	TRBJ2-3	TGCGCCAGCAGCCAAGAAGGGACAGGGGGCAGAGATACGCAGTATTTT	CASSQEGTGGRDTQYF
TRBV20-1	many	-	TRBJ1-6	TGCAGTGCTAGAGATGGCGTGAGCTCCTATAATTCACCCCTCCACTTT	CSARDGVSSYNSPLHF
TRBV3-1	many	-	TRBJ1-6	TGTGCCAGCAGCCGGGAGCGTTGGACACCCCTCCACTTT	CASSRERWTPLHF
TRBV4-1	-	-	TRBJ2-2	TGCGCCAGCAGCCATCACCGGGAACTTGTCACCGGGGAGCTGTTTTTT	CASSHHRELVTGELFF
TRBV20-1	many	TRBD2	TRBJ2-3	TGCAGTGCTATTCCCGGGACTACTTTGGATACGCAGTATTTT	CSAIPGTTLDTQYF
TRBV20-1	few	-	TRBJ2-1	TGCAGTGCTAGAGATGGGATAAGGGTTTGGAGCAATGAGCAGTTCTTC	CSARDGIRVWSNEQFF
TRBV20-1	few	-	TRBJ2-5	TGCAGTGCTAGAGATCTACTAGCTAGGGAAGAGACCCAGTACTTC	CSARDLLAREETQYF
TRBV6-2/TRBV6-3	-	TRBD1	TRBJ1-5	TGTGCCAGCAGGTCAGGGACAGGGCGAGCACAGCCCCAGCATTTT	CASRSGTGRAQPQHF
TRBV20-1	many	TRBD1	TRBJ1-6	TGCAGTGCCACCCGGGGACAGTCCTATAATTCACCCCTCCACTTT	CSATRGQSYNSPLHF
TRBV10-3	many	-	TRBJ2-7	TGTGCCAACTCACAGGAGGGGTACGAGCAGTACTTC	CANSQEGYEQYF
TRBV5-1	-	-	TRBJ1-1	TGCGCCAGCAGCGAGGGTCGCGACACTGAAGCTTTCTTT	CASSEGRDTEAFF
TRBV20-1	many	-	TRBJ1-3	TGCAGTGCTAGCTGGGGGGGGTTCTCTGGAAACACCATATATTTT	CSASWGGFSGNTIYF
TRBV5-1	few	-	TRBJ2-5	TGCGCCAGCAGCCCGGACAGATTCCAAGAGACCCAGTACTTC	CASSPDRFQETQYF
TRBV5-4	many	-	TRBJ2-2	TGTGCCAGCAGCCCGGAGTGGCCCGGGGAGCTGTTTTTT	CASSPEWPGELFF
TRBV29-1	many	TRBD1	TRBJ2-1	TGCAGCGTTGAGACAGGGGCCTACAATGAGCAGTTCTTC	CSVETGAYNEQFF